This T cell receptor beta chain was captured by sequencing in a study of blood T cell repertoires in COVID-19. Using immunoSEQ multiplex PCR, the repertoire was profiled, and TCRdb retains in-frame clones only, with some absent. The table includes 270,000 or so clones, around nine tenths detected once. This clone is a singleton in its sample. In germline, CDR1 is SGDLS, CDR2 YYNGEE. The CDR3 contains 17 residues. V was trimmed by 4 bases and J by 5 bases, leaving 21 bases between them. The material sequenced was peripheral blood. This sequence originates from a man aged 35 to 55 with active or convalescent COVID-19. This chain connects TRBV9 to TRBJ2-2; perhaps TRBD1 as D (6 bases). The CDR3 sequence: CASSSTMMTGYTGELFF. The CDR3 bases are TGTGCCAGCAGCTCAACCATGATGACAGGCTATACCGGGGAGCTGTTTTTT.